A selection of T cell receptor beta chains follows, all from one sample in a study of control samples from healthy donors and cancer patients. Sequencing was performed with immunoSEQ multiplex PCR; in TCRdb, only in-frame clones are kept and a portion is missing. The table has around 130,000 clones, over 85% seen once; the top ten hold over 6.5%. Input material: PBMCs. Receptor source: a man aged 50 to 60 with head and neck cancer. Each CDR3 is given with its conserved first and last residue. The order of the fields is J gene, D gene, V gene, clone size, CDR3 protein, CDR3 DNA. The D gene is left open where the match is weak. Not all rows give a size; the values are once, few, many and, for expanded clones, a class.

>TRBJ2-2|TRBD2|TRBV6-5|NA
CASSYVGGDYTGELFF
TGTGCCAGCAGTTACGTGGGAGGGGACTACACCGGGGAGCTGTTTTTT
>TRBJ2-5|NA|TRBV16|NA
CASSHGIKSETQYF
TGTGCCAGCAGCCATGGAATCAAGTCGGAGACCCAGTACTTC
>TRBJ1-4|NA|TRBV5-1|NA
CASSLNGYEKLFF
TGCGCCAGCAGCTTGAACGGATATGAAAAACTGTTTTTT
>TRBJ2-2|NA|TRBV9|NA
CASSVDGTGELFF
TGTGCCAGCAGCGTAGATGGGACCGGGGAGCTGTTTTTT
>TRBJ1-2|NA|TRBV3-1/TRBV3-2|NA
CASSQEGRSGYTF
TGTGCCAGCAGCCAAGAGGGCAGAAGTGGCTACACCTTC
>TRBJ2-7|NA|TRBV19|NA
CASRRKPDHEQYF
TGTGCCAGTAGGAGGAAGCCGGACCACGAGCAGTACTTC
>TRBJ1-1|TRBD1|TRBV28|NA
CASSLGTQGSEAFF
TGTGCCAGCAGTTTAGGCACACAGGGGTCTGAAGCTTTCTTT
>TRBJ1-6|TRBD1|TRBV6-6|NA
CASSQSTGDYNSPLHF
TGTGCCAGCAGTCAATCGACAGGGGATTATAATTCACCCCTCCACTTT
>TRBJ1-1|NA|TRBV19|NA
CASSIDAGQMNTEAFF
TGTGCCAGTAGTATAGATGCGGGGCAGATGAACACTGAAGCTTTCTTT
>TRBJ1-6|TRBD1|TRBV11-2|NA
CASSFGKQGEGGSPLHF
TGTGCCAGCAGCTTTGGGAAGCAGGGGGAAGGGGGTTCACCCCTCCACTTT
>TRBJ1-1|TRBD1|TRBV5-1|NA
CASSLTKGQGGIPAFF
TGCGCCAGCAGCTTGACGAAAGGACAGGGGGGGATTCCAGCTTTCTTT
>TRBJ2-7|NA|TRBV3-1/TRBV3-2|NA
CASSLLLGYEQYF
TGTGCCAGCAGCCTACTTTTGGGGTACGAGCAGTACTTC
>TRBJ1-3|NA|TRBV19|NA
CASIAGDSGNTIYF
TGTGCCAGTATAGCGGGTGACTCTGGAAACACCATATATTTT
>TRBJ2-5|TRBD1|TRBV7-2|once
CASSPGTGRQTQYF
TGTGCCAGCAGCCCCGGGACAGGGAGGCAGACCCAGTACTTC
>TRBJ2-1|TRBD2|TRBV4-1|NA
CASSQFLRGGGLDEQFF
TGCGCCAGCAGCCAATTCCTGCGCGGGGGGGGACTTGATGAGCAGTTCTTC
>TRBJ1-1|TRBD1|TRBV18|NA
CASSPSQGDMNTEAFF
TGTGCCAGCTCACCTTCTCAGGGGGACATGAACACTGAAGCTTTCTTT
>TRBJ2-1|TRBD2|TRBV24-1|once
CATSDLKPAGALSSYNEQFF
TGTGCCACCAGTGATTTGAAACCAGCGGGAGCACTTTCCTCCTACAATGAGCAGTTCTTC
>TRBJ1-1|NA|TRBV6-5|NA
CASSQDSRNTEAFF
TGTGCCAGCAGTCAGGACAGTCGGAACACTGAAGCTTTCTTT
>TRBJ2-1|TRBD2|TRBV5-1|NA
CASGGLAGSVYNEQFF
TGCGCCAGCGGAGGACTAGCGGGGTCGGTCTACAATGAGCAGTTCTTC
>TRBJ1-1|TRBD1|TRBV13|NA
CASSLNRGIGDTEAFF
TGTGCCAGCAGCTTAAACAGGGGGATTGGGGACACTGAAGCTTTCTTT
>TRBJ2-7|NA|TRBV19|NA
CASNEGGIYEQYF
TGTGCCAGTAACGAGGGGGGAATTTACGAGCAGTACTTC
>TRBJ1-6|TRBD1|TRBV2|once
CASRDRGVSPLHF
TGTGCCAGCCGGGACAGGGGCGTTTCACCCCTCCACTTT
>TRBJ2-1|NA|TRBV7-2|NA
CASSRVGPYNEQFF
TGTGCCAGCAGCCGGGTCGGCCCCTACAATGAGCAGTTCTTC
>TRBJ1-5|NA|TRBV9|once
CASSVDGGPHQPQHF
TGTGCCAGCAGCGTAGACGGGGGACCCCATCAGCCCCAGCATTTT
>TRBJ2-5|NA|TRBV27|NA
CASSPGARETQYF
TGTGCCAGCAGCCCTGGGGCGCGAGAGACCCAGTACTTC
>TRBJ2-1|NA|TRBV7-2|NA
CASSLWDESKQFF
TGTGCCAGCAGCCTGTGGGACGAAAGTAAGCAGTTCTTC
>TRBJ1-3|NA|TRBV5-6|few
CASRSEGERDTIYF
TGTGCCAGCAGGTCCGAGGGAGAAAGAGACACCATATATTTT
>TRBJ2-3|NA|TRBV27|NA
CASSLGLYTDTQYF
TGTGCCAGCAGTTTGGGACTTTACACAGATACGCAGTATTTT
>TRBJ2-7|TRBD2|TRBV9|NA
CASSPGGGNYEQYF
TGTGCCAGCAGCCCTGGGGGGGGGAACTACGAGCAGTACTTC
>TRBJ2-1|NA|TRBV4-1|NA
CASSPSISGSEQFF
TGCGCCAGCAGCCCATCAATTTCCGGGAGTGAGCAGTTCTTC
>TRBJ2-1|NA|TRBV4-2|NA
CASSQDGGRDYNEQFF
TGTGCCAGCAGCCAAGATGGGGGGCGGGACTACAATGAGCAGTTCTTC
>TRBJ1-2|TRBD1|TRBV7-9|once
CASSLTGVTVYGYTF
TGTGCCAGCAGCCTTACAGGGGTTACAGTTTATGGCTACACCTTC
>TRBJ2-5|TRBD2|TRBV11-2|NA
CASSPGTSGRLETQYF
TGTGCCAGCAGCCCCGGGACTAGCGGGAGGTTGGAGACCCAGTACTTC
>TRBJ1-1|NA|TRBV4-1|once
CASSRGSGTGHTEAFF
TGCGCCAGCAGCCGCGGCTCCGGGACGGGCCACACTGAAGCTTTCTTT
>TRBJ2-1|NA|TRBV10-3|NA
CAIEDGSKGNEQFF
TGTGCCATCGAGGACGGGAGTAAAGGCAATGAGCAGTTCTTC
>TRBJ2-1|TRBD2|TRBV9|NA
CASSPVGGGPTYNEQFF
TGTGCCAGCAGCCCGGTGGGGGGAGGGCCTACCTACAATGAGCAGTTCTTC
>TRBJ2-7|TRBD2|TRBV7-2|once
CASSFRTNSGRLVYEQYF
TGTGCCAGCAGCTTTAGGACCAATAGCGGGAGGTTAGTCTACGAGCAGTACTTC
>TRBJ1-5|NA|TRBV6-5|NA
CASSLHGTSNQPQHF
TGTGCCAGCAGCCTACACGGGACTAGCAATCAGCCCCAGCATTTT
>TRBJ1-1|TRBD1|TRBV19|NA
CASSTYRGQNTEAFF
TGTGCCAGTAGTACCTACAGGGGGCAAAACACTGAAGCTTTCTTT
>TRBJ2-1|NA|TRBV6-5|NA
CASSYSWAGSGEQFF
TGTGCCAGCAGTTACTCGTGGGCAGGGTCGGGGGAGCAGTTCTTC
>TRBJ1-1|NA|TRBV14|NA
CASSQDRDTEAFF
TGTGCCAGCAGCCAAGATCGGGACACTGAAGCTTTCTTT